This T cell receptor beta chain was sequenced for a study of blood T cells in healthy people across ages. Overall study findings and caveats: Greater diversity and more naive CD4+ cells were seen in long-lived donors than in aged donors.

The CDR3 runs to 14 residues. Trimming removed 3 bases from V and 5 bases from J; junction bases left unmatched: 5. Looked up from germline, CDR1 is SGHRS and CDR2 is YFSETQ. For the second PCR, which ran for about 7 to 11 cycles, a sample-barcoded 5' primer and a J-beta primer mix were used. Each CDR3 protein is one row after TCRdb ran MiXCR on the 5' RACE reads. This table holds 450,000 to 650,000 distinct CDR3 sequences, about 24% found once. This clonotype was observed a few times. Its target is not known. These data were also filed under a second study, of T cells of mothers and their children. That source adds: When the second PCR was run, its M1S primer added sample barcodes and 2-4 random nucleotides.

Source material: blood. This clonotype was sampled from a boy younger than 18 in good health. The rearrangement uses TRBV5-1 and TRBJ1-1, with 9 positions matching TRBD1. CDR3 sequence: CASSSRTGVTEAFF. Here the CDR3 DNA reads TGCGCCAGCAGCTCGAGGACAGGGGTAACTGAAGCTTTCTTT.